This paragraph covers one T cell receptor (beta chain) sequence. The antigen is undetermined. The record originates from a study of Ad26.COV2.S vaccination and SARS-CoV-2 variants. Turning to the study itself: By the intramuscular route, Ad26.COV2.S was given once, or twice 56 days apart.

The data were produced by immunoSEQ multiplex PCR, yet TCRdb's version contains in-frame clones alone and is incomplete. The sample includes 410,000 or so clones, about nine tenths of them seen just once. Documented treatment: around 19 received Ad26.COV2.S at low or high dose, single or two shots; 5 received placebo; per-sample allocation not given. At day 63 after the first vaccine or placebo injection, samples were drawn. It was Wuhan-strain SARS-CoV-2 spike that the Ad26 vaccine vector expressed. The germline CDR1 and CDR2 sequences are MNHEY and SVGAGI. V was clipped by 2 bases and J by 1 base, with 6 bases between them. This CDR3 has 13 residues. Study-wide findings and caveats: Compared with placebo recipients, vaccine recipients had higher spike-specific TCR breadth. Placebo and vaccine recipients had non-spike TCR breadth that was similar.

This sequence joins TRBV6-5 and TRBJ2-7; D remains ambiguous. Sequences were derived from peripheral blood, sampled in a trial of Ad26.COV2.S vaccine versus placebo. This TCR came from a person aged 18-60 years who received the Ad26.COV2.S COVID-19 vaccine or a placebo. The CDR3 is CASSYRISYEQYF. For the CDR3, the DNA is TGTGCCAGCAGTTACAGAATATCCTACGAGCAGTACTTC.